The 13 T cell receptor beta chains given below trace back to one sample, sequenced in a study of shared clonotypes between healthy human individuals. The repertoire was sequenced with immunoSEQ multiplex PCR; TCRdb's copy has only in-frame clones and lacks some. Found here are approximately 1.5 million clones, around 98% of them singletons; the top ten hold approximately 0.45%. The sequenced sample was naive CD4+ T cells sorted from blood. Subset indicated: CD45RA+ positively selected. The receptors stem from a man younger than 45 in good health.

This clone was detected only once. The V call is TRBV9, the J call TRBJ2-7; the D gene could be TRBD1 or TRBD2 (5 bases each). V was pared by 4 bases and J by 6 bases, with 14 bases between. Germline CDR1 SGDLS, CDR2 YYNGEE. There are 13 residues in the CDR3. The CDR3 DNA sequence: TGTGCCAGCAGCCGGGACCTCCAGGCCGAGCAGTACTTC. Amino acid sequence: CASSRDLQAEQYF.

The chain combines TRBV9 with TRBJ1-5, with D possibly matching TRBD1 (5 bases). Germline-derived CDR1 and CDR2 are SGDLS and YYNGEE. There are 17 residues in the CDR3. V was clipped by 3 bases and J by 3 bases, with 19 bases between them. As DNA, the CDR3 is TGTGCCAGCAGCGGACAAAACGCAGGGCATACCAATCAGCCCCAGCATTTT. The encoded protein is CASSGQNAGHTNQPQHF.

The chain carries TRBV5-1 and TRBJ2-3; 9 bases align to TRBD2. There are 14 residues in the CDR3. After removal of 4 bases from V and 7 bases from J, the junction contained 7 bases not matched to a gene. Germline V lookup: CDR1 SGHRS, CDR2 YFSETQ. The CDR3 is CASSSASGIYTQYF. The CDR3, as DNA: TGCGCCAGCAGCAGTGCTAGCGGGATATATACGCAGTATTTT.

The rearrangement joins TRBV5-1 to TRBJ1-1, with D maybe TRBD1 (6 bases). Germline V gene data show CDR1 as SGHRS and CDR2 as YFSETQ. With 2 bases removed from V and 5 bases from J, the gap between germline ends came to 25 bases. The CDR3 runs 18 residues. CDR3 region: CASSFPRTASMKETEAFF. The CDR3 DNA reads TGCGCCAGCAGCTTCCCCAGGACAGCATCGATGAAGGAGACTGAAGCTTTCTTT.

The V and J genes are TRBV5-1 and TRBJ1-2; 10 bases are a match to TRBD1. Germline CDR1 and CDR2: SGHRS and YFSETQ. The CDR3 runs 15 residues. The ends lost 7 bases at V and 6 bases at J; junction bases unmatched: 12. The CDR3 nucleotides read TGCGCCAGCGCACTCTCCGGGACAGGGGCCGATGGCTACACCTTC. Encoded protein: CASALSGTGADGYTF.

This clone was seen once. The chain joins TRBV6-6 to TRBJ2-1; 7 positions match TRBD2. This CDR3 comprises 13 residues. J was trimmed by 4 bases and V by 6 bases; bases with no gene match: 3. CDR1 is MNHNY and CDR2 is SVGAGI in the germline V gene (reference sequence). The CDR3 region is CASSTSEYNEQFF. CDR3 DNA sequence: TGTGCCAGCAGCACTAGCGAGTACAATGAGCAGTTCTTC.

The chain links TRBV21-1 to TRBJ1-1. TRBV21-1 is termed a pseudogene. The CDR3 length is 13 residues. Here the CDR3 reads CASSKGKRTEAFF. Written as DNA, the CDR3 is TGTGCCAGCAGCAAAGGAAAAAGGACTGAAGCTTTCTTT.

CDR3 DNA: TGTGCCAGCTCACCAGGGAGGGTAGGCAATCAGCCCCAGCATTTT. Its protein is CASSPGRVGNQPQHF. This sequence joins TRBV18 and TRBJ1-5; D gene uncertain. The CDR3 totals 15 residues. Trimming cost V 2 bases and J 2 bases, with 10 bases left between them. Looked up from germline, CDR1 is KGHSH and CDR2 is LQKENI.

V gene TRBV29-1 combines with J gene TRBJ1-4; D is possibly TRBD1 (5 bases). This CDR3 is 13 amino acids long. Germline CDR1 reads SQVTM; CDR2 reads ANQGSEA. Trimming took off 6 bases at V and 4 bases at J, with 12 bases between the two ends. The CDR3 protein is CSVRGPINEKLFF. Written as DNA, the CDR3 is TGCAGCGTCCGGGGACCGATTAATGAAAAACTGTTTTTT.

The CDR3 DNA follows: TGCGCCAGCAGCTTGGATGGTAGCGGGAGAGGAGGGACCGGGGAGCTGTTTTTT. It translates to CASSLDGSGRGGTGELFF. This chain uses TRBV5-1 with TRBJ2-2; TRBD2 agrees at 9 bases. V lost 0 bases to trimming and J lost 5 bases; unmatched junction nucleotides: 11. CDR3 length equals 18 residues. In germline, CDR1 is SGHRS, CDR2 YFSETQ. The full variable domain, with the rest looked up from reference TRBV5-1 and TRBJ2-2, is KAGVTQTPRYLIKTRGQQVTLSCSPISGHRSVSWYQQTPGQGLQFLFEYFSETQRNKGNFPGRFSGRQFSNSRSEMNVSTLELGDSALYLCASSLDGSGRGGTGELFFGEGSRLTVL.

The chain combines TRBV7-6 with TRBJ1-1; 10 nucleotides align to TRBD1. V was pared by 1 base and J by 13 bases, with 6 bases of the junction left unmatched. The germline gives CDR1 SGHVS, CDR2 FNYEAQ. The CDR3 loop spans 13 amino acids. The CDR3 protein is CASSLVSGTGDFF. The DNA for the CDR3 is TGTGCCAGCAGCTTAGTCTCTGGGACAGGGGATTTCTTT.

The chain uses TRBV5-4 and TRBJ2-6, with 8 positions matching TRBD2. V was pared by 5 bases and J by 0 bases, with 10 bases of the junction left unmatched. In germline, CDR1 is SGHNT, CDR2 YYREEE (reference sequence). The CDR3 extends over 18 amino acids. In DNA form, the CDR3 reads TGTGCCAGCAGACCTACGCTTAGCGGGAACTCTGGGGCCAACGTCCTGACTTTC. Amino acid sequence: CASRPTLSGNSGANVLTF.

This rearrangement joins TRBV7-9 to TRBJ1-3; unclear D gene. Germline V gene lookup returns CDR1 SEHNR and CDR2 FQNEAQ (reference sequence). The CDR3 has 16 residues. Trimming removed 3 bases at V and 0 bases at J, with 12 bases between. The CDR3 protein is CASSFELLTSGNTIYF. In DNA form, the CDR3 reads TGTGCCAGCAGCTTCGAGCTCTTGACCTCTGGAAACACCATATATTTT.